These T cell receptor beta chains were read from a single sample in a study of shared clonotypes between healthy human individuals. Profiling relied on immunoSEQ multiplex PCR, and the TCRdb table lists in-frame clones only, not all of them. The table lists about 1 million clones, around three quarters of them singletons, with approximately 0.5% in the top ten. Sequencing used memory CD4+ T cells from PBMCs. Every receptor here comes from a man between 18 and 35 years old in good health. Some clones in this sample may be carry-over from other donors' samples. Each CDR3 is given with its conserved first and last residue. Each record gives: V gene, CDR3 protein.

TRBV2 CASKFLGQGGQEQFF
TRBV28 CASRYLLGQGNTEAFF
TRBV5-4 CASSKTSGNYEQYF
TRBV27 CARRGEERELEQYF
TRBV27 CASSLSRPRSYEQYF
TRBV7-3 CASSTSGTGQETQYF
TRBV2 CASSGDTDTIYF
TRBV6-1 CASSDVADTQYF
TRBV11-2 CASSPDRLYGYTF
TRBV5-1 CASSLEGLPRTDTQYF
TRBV5-1 CASSWGAQETQYF
TRBV5-6 CASSSYNEQFF
TRBV7-9 CASSAIRQGASFWANVLTF
TRBV7-2 CASSVLAGGPSYNEQFF
TRBV2 CASSEGQDTQYF
TRBV5-6 CASSLLTSGSLRYNEQFF
TRBV27 CASSSIGTAIDSNQPQHF
TRBV5-4 CASSAGTPGGETQYF
TRBV18 CASSPRQGSMDGYTF
TRBV4-1 CASSQEGLGAFF
TRBV15 CATSSPIGLAGEQFF
TRBV27 CASSYAGTRIEQFF
TRBV6-1 CASRRGDEKLFF
TRBV4-2 CASSKGLAGGRETQYF
TRBV20-1 CSAIKGETQYF
TRBV9 CASSVGGGRAGTDTQYF
TRBV5-5 CASSQTLRAVQDYGYTF
TRBV5-4 CASSAGGGEAGELFF
TRBV27 CASSRRLAGGTDTQYF
TRBV7-3 CASSLRGADTQYF
TRBV28 CASSSPASGRTREQYF
TRBV19 CASTRIQGTGELFF
TRBV9 CASSVGPDQPQHF
TRBV10-3 CAISESSGGLAASSSVKQYF
TRBV11-2 CASSSSRGTTTEAFF
TRBV9 CASSVDGFTDTQYF
TRBV19 CASSAYSGANVLTF
TRBV7-9 CASSSVEGLSSGNTIYF
TRBV6-1 CASSEAGQLYGYTF
TRBV7-2 CASWEGTGELFF
TRBV4-2 CASSQDLRSYEQYF
TRBV6-1 CASSVFGGRGSYNEQFF
TRBV29-1 CSAGDNYGYTF
TRBV10-1 CASSEPLLREGPLVYEQFF
TRBV7-8 CASSGYRSGLAGEIGELFF
TRBV4-2 CASSQDPGTGPGQYF